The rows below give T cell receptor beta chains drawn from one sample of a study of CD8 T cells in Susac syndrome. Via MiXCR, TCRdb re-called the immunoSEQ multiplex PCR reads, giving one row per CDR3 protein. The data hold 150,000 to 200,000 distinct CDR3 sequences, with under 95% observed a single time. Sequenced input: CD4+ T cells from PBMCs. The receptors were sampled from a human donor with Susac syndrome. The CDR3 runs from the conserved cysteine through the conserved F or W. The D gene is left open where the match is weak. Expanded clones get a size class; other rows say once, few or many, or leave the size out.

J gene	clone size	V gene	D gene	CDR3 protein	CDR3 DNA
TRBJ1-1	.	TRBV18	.	CASSPRRGANTEAFF	TGTGCCAGCTCACCACGAAGGGGGGCGAACACTGAAGCTTTCTTT
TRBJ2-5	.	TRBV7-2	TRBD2	CASSSLAGAGETQYF	TGTGCCAGCAGCTCCTTAGCGGGGGCGGGGGAGACCCAGTACTTC
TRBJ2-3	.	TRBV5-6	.	CASSHGASTDTQYF	TGTGCCAGCAGCCACGGGGCCTCCACAGATACGCAGTATTTT
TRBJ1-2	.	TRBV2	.	CASSAQDGYYGYTF	TGTGCCAGCAGTGCCCAGGACGGATACTATGGCTACACCTTC
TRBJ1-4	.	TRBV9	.	CASRKGLGNGEKLFF	TGTGCCAGCAGGAAGGGTTTGGGAAACGGTGAAAAACTGTTTTTT
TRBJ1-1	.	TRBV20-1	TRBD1	CSARDSGGAYTEAFF	TGCAGTGCTAGAGACTCAGGGGGCGCCTACACTGAAGCTTTCTTT
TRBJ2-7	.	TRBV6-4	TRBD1	CASSEGDRGLPF	TGTGCCAGCAGTGAAGGGGACAGGGGGCTTCCCTTC
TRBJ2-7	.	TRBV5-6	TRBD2	CASSLKRLAGDEQYF	TGTGCCAGCAGCTTGAAGCGACTAGCGGGGGACGAGCAGTACTTC
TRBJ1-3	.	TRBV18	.	CASSPSYPPGNTIYF	TGTGCCAGCTCACCCTCCTATCCACCGGGAAACACCATATATTTT
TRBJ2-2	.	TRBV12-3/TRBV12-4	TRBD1	CASSLRTGGSGELFF	TGTGCCAGCAGTCTACGGACAGGGGGGTCCGGGGAGCTGTTTTTT
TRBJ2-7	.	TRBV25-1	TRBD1	CASSFGQGNLYEQYF	TGTGCCAGCAGCTTCGGACAGGGTAATTTGTACGAGCAGTACTTC
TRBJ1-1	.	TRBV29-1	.	CSVSVIEAFF	TGCAGCGTTTCGGTTATTGAAGCTTTCTTT
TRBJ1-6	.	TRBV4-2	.	CASSQTGGAESPLHF	TGTGCCAGCAGCCAAACGGGAGGGGCGGAATCACCCCTCCACTTT
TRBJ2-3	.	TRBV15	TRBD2	CATGQRGVSDTQYF	TGTGCCACCGGTCAGCGGGGGGTATCAGATACGCAGTATTTT
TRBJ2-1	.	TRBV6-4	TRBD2	CASSDSGGYNEQFF	TGTGCCAGCAGTGATAGCGGGGGGTACAATGAGCAGTTCTTC
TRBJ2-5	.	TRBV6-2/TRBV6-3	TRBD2	CASTAIGRGGEETQYF	TGTGCCAGCACCGCAATTGGGCGGGGGGGAGAAGAGACCCAGTACTTC
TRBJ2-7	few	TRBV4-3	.	CASSQDLEAGYEQYF	TGCGCCAGCAGCCAAGACTTGGAGGCGGGCTACGAGCAGTACTTC
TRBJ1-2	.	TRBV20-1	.	CSARVEGFGYTF	TGCAGTGCTAGAGTTGAGGGGTTCGGCTACACCTTC
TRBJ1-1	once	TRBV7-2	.	CASSLVGAGTEAFF	TGTGCCAGCAGCTTAGTAGGGGCGGGAACTGAAGCTTTCTTT
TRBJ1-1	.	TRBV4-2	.	CASGNTEAFF	TGTGCCAGCGGAAACACTGAAGCTTTCTTT
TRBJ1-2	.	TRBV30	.	CAWSITGFLSLNYGYTF	TGTGCCTGGTCGATAACAGGATTCCTCAGTCTTAACTATGGCTACACCTTC
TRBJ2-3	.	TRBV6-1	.	CASSQTGPLSTDTQYF	TGTGCCAGCAGTCAAACGGGACCGCTGAGCACAGATACGCAGTATTTT
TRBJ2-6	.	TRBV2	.	CASSADGSGANVLTF	TGTGCCAGCAGTGCGGACGGTTCTGGGGCCAACGTCCTGACTTTC
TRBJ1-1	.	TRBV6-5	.	CASSYRGKGSSEAFF	TGTGCCAGCAGTTACCGGGGCAAGGGATCTTCTGAAGCTTTCTTT
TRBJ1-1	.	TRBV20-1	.	CSAGDGRTPLEAFF	TGCAGTGCTGGAGATGGCAGAACACCCCTTGAAGCTTTCTTT
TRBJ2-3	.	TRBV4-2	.	CASSLRTGLTDTQYF	TGTGCCAGCAGCCTCAGGACTGGACTAACAGATACGCAGTATTTT
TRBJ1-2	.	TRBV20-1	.	CSARVDGYYGYTF	TGCAGTGCTAGAGTCGACGGATACTATGGCTACACCTTC
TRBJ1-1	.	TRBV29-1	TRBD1	CSVEDGTVEAFF	TGCAGCGTTGAAGATGGGACAGTTGAAGCTTTCTTT
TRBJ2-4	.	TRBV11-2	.	CASSWTLSGIQYF	TGTGCCAGCAGCTGGACCCTCTCGGGCATTCAGTACTTC
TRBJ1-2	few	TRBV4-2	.	CASSQDPVRRRTF	TGTGCCAGCAGCCAAGATCCCGTCAGAAGACGCACCTTC
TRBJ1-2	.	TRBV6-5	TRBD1	CASTKQGDYGYTF	TGTGCCAGCACCAAACAGGGGGACTATGGCTACACCTTC
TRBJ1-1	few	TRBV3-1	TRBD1	CASSQTGGGTEAFF	TGTGCCAGCAGCCAGACAGGGGGCGGCACTGAAGCTTTCTTT
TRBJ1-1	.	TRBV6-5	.	CASRRTAMNTEAFF	TGTGCCAGCAGACGAACAGCCATGAACACTGAAGCTTTCTTT
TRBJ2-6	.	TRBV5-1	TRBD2	CASSLAGGAGANVLTF	TGCGCCAGCAGCTTGGCCGGGGGGGCTGGGGCCAACGTCCTGACTTTC
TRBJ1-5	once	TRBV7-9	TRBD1	CASSRQGVRGNQPQHF	TGTGCCAGTTCCCGACAGGGGGTTCGTGGCAATCAGCCCCAGCATTTT
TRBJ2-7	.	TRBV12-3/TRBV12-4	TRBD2	CASTPGGGREQYF	TGTGCCAGCACCCCTGGGGGGGGGAGGGAGCAGTACTTC
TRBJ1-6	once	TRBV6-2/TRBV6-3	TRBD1	CASSYSRGTESPLHF	TGTGCCAGCAGTTACTCTCGAGGGACAGAGTCACCCCTCCACTTT
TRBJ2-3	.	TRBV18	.	CASSPGNPDTQYF	TGTGCCAGCTCTCCCGGGAACCCAGATACGCAGTATTTT
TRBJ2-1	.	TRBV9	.	CASSVGGPISGNEQFF	TGTGCCAGCAGCGTAGGGGGGCCGATTTCAGGGAATGAGCAGTTCTTC
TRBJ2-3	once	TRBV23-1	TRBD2	CASTPTSGGRYTQYF	TGCGCCAGCACCCCGACTAGCGGGGGACGATATACGCAGTATTTT
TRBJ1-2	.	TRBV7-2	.	CASSRAPVLNYGYTF	TGTGCCAGCAGCCGCGCCCCAGTCCTTAACTATGGCTACACCTTC
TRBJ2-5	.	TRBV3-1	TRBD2	CATEQTGGARETQYF	TGTGCCACCGAGCAAACGGGGGGTGCCCGAGAGACCCAGTACTTC
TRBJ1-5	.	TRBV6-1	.	CASSDRTDGGQPQHF	TGTGCCAGCAGTGATCGGACCGATGGGGGTCAGCCCCAGCATTTT
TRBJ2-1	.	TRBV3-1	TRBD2	CASSQAGLAGNEQFF	TGTGCCAGCAGCCAAGCCGGACTAGCGGGAAATGAGCAGTTCTTC
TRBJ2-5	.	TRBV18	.	CASSPRRPGEETQYF	TGTGCCAGCTCACCAAGGAGGCCAGGGGAAGAGACCCAGTACTTC
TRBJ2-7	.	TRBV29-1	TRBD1	CSVGGQGAIGQYF	TGCAGCGTTGGTGGACAGGGGGCTATAGGGCAGTACTTC
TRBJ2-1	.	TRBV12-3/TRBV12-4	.	CASSHLDLASFF	TGTGCCAGCAGCCACCTTGACTTGGCTTCCTTCTTC
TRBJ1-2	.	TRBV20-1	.	CSAREGSGSGYTF	TGCAGTGCTAGAGAGGGGAGTGGCAGCGGCTACACCTTC
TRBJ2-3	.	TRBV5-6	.	CASSLTWGPGTDTQYF	TGTGCCAGCAGCTTGACCTGGGGACCTGGCACAGATACGCAGTATTTT
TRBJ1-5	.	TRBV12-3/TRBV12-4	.	CASSSPLGAFNQPQHF	TGTGCCAGCAGTTCTCCTCTCGGAGCCTTCAATCAGCCCCAGCATTTT
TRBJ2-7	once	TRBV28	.	CASLHLGSYEQYF	TGTGCCAGCCTTCATCTGGGGTCCTACGAGCAGTACTTC